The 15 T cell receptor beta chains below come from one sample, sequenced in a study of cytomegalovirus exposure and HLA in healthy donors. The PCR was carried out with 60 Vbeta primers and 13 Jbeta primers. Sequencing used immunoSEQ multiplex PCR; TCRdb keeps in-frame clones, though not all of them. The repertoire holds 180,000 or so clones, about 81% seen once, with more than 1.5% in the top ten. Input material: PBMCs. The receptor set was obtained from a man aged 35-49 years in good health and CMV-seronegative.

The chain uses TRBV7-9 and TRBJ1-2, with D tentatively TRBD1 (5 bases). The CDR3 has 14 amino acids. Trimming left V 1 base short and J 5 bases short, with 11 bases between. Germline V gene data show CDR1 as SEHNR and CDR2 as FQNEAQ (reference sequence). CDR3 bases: TGTGCCAGCAGCTTAGAGTTTGACAGATATGGCTACACCTTC. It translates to CASSLEFDRYGYTF.

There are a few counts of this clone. The CDR3 coding sequence is TGTGCCAGCAAAGGGGGACCTAGCACAGATACGCAGTATTTT. Protein sequence: CASKGGPSTDTQYF. The V gene is TRBV7-8, the J gene TRBJ2-3; D is perhaps TRBD1 (6 bases). Germline values: CDR1 SGHVS, CDR2 FQNEAQ. The V end lost 7 bases, the J end lost 0 bases, and 11 bases lay between the germline ends. The CDR3 covers 14 residues.

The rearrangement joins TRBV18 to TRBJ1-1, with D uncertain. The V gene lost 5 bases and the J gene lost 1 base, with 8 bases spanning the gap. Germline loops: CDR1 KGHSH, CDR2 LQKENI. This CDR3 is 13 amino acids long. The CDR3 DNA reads TGTGCCAGCTCAAACGGCGGGAACACTGAAGCTTTCTTT. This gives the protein CASSNGGNTEAFF.

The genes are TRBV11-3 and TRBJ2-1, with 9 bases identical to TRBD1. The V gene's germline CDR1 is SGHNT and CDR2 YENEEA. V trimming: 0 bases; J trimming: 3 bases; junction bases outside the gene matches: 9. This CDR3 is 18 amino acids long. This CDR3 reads CASSLDPLRGQGYNEQFF. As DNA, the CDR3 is TGTGCCAGCAGCTTAGATCCCCTCAGGGGACAGGGCTACAATGAGCAGTTCTTC.

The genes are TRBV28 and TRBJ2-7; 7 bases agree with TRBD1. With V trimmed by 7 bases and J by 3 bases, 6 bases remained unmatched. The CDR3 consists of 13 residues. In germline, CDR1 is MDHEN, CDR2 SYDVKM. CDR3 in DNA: TGTGCCAGCAAAGAGACAGGGTTCTACGAGCAGTACTTC. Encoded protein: CASKETGFYEQYF.

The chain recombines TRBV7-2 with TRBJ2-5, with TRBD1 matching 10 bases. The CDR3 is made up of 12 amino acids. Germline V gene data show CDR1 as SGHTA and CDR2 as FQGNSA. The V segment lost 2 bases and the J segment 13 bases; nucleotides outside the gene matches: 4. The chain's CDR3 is CASSLRQGATYF. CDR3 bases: TGTGCCAGCAGCTTACGACAGGGGGCGACGTACTTC.

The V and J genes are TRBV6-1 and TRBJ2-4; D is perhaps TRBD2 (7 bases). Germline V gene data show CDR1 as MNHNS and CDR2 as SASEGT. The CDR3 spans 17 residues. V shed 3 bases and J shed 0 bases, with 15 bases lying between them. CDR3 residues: CASSESAGHTAKNIQYF. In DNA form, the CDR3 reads TGTGCCAGCAGTGAGTCAGCGGGACATACAGCCAAAAACATTCAGTACTTC.

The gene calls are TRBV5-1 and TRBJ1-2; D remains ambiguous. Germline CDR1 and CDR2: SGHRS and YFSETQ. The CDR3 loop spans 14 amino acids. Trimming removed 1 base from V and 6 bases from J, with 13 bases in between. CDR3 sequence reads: CASSLSGSPDGYTF. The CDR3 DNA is TGCGCCAGCAGCTTGTCGGGGAGCCCCGATGGCTACACCTTC.

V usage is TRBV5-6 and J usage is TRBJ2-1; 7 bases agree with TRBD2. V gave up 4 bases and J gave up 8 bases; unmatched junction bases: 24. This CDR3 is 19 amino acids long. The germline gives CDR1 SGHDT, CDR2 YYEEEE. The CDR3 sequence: CASSGLSPRGRGRADEQFF. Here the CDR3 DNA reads TGTGCCAGCAGCGGGTTAAGCCCTCGGGGCCGGGGGAGGGCAGATGAGCAGTTCTTC.

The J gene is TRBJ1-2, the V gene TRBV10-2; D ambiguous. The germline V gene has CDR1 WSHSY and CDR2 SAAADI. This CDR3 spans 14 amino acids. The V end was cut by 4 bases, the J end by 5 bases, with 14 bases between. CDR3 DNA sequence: TGCGCCAGCAGTGCCCGGGTCTCAGCTTATGGCTACACCTTC. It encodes CASSARVSAYGYTF.

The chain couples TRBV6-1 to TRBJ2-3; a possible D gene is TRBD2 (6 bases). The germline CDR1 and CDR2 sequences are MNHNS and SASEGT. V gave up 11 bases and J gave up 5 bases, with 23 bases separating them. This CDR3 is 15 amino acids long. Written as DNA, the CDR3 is TGTGCCTGCTCCCGGATGGCGGGATCGGAAGATACGCAGTATTTT. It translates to CACSRMAGSEDTQYF.

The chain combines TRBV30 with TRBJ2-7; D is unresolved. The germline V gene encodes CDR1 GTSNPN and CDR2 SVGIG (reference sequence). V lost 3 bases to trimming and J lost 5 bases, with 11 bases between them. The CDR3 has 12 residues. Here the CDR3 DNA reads TGTGCCTGGAGCCGGTCTAGTCACGAGCAGTACTTC. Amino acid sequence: CAWSRSSHEQYF.

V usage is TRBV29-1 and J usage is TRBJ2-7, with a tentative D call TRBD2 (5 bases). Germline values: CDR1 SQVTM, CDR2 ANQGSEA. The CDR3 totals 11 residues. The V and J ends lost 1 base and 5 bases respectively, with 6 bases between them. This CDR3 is CSVEGGNEQYF. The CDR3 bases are TGCAGCGTTGAAGGAGGGAACGAGCAGTACTTC.

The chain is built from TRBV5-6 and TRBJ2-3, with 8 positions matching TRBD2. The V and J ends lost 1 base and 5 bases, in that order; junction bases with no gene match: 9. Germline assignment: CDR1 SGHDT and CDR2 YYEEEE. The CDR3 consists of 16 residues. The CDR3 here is CASSLYGAGGKDTQYF. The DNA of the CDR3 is TGTGCCAGCAGCTTGTATGGTGCGGGAGGTAAAGATACGCAGTATTTT.

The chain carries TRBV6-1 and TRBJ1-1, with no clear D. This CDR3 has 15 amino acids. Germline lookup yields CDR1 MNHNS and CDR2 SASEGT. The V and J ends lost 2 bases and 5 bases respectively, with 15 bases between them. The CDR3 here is CASSEIGRRETEAFF. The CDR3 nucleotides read TGTGCCAGCAGTGAAATAGGTAGGAGGGAAACTGAAGCTTTCTTT.